This entry features one T cell receptor (beta chain) sequence. This clone's antigen is unknown. Base qualities are missing; no much larger clone stands one base away. Uninvolved adjacent lung was obtained at least 2 cm from the tumor margin, and the absence of atypia was confirmed by two independent pathologists. At diagnosis, peripheral blood, uninvolved tumor-adjacent lung and tumor were collected and stored as a combination of fresh-frozen and FFPE material. The data originate from a study of T cells in localized non-small cell lung cancer (dated by TCRdb to the early 2020s). In the study overall: Comparing tumors with uninvolved tumor-adjacent lungs, the study looked at the T cell repertoires of approximately 250 patients with early-stage NSCLC. All 220 or so NSCLC patients in the cohort were treatment-naive and had localized lung tumors that were resected. A mean age of roughly 66 years was recorded for the NSCLC patients, of whom more than 120 were male and over 100 were female.

TCR beta CDR3 regions were sequenced from DNA using the immunoSEQ Assay. The original methods were these. To compute T cell density, TCR beta template counts were normalized to usable DNA, which was estimated by amplifying housekeeping genes. Richness was estimated with the preseqR package, extrapolating to 400,000 templates for PBMC samples and 120,000 templates for tissue samples. Clonality was calculated as one minus Pielou's evenness. To identify tissue-enriched TCRs, differential abundance testing was run on productive amino-acid clonotypes with a minimum total count of 5 and an alpha of 0.1. The Jaccard Index and the Morisita Overlap Index were used to measure repertoire overlap between compartments. GLIPH clustered TCR beta CDR3s with public tetramer-defined viral CDR3s; viral motifs required at least three viral sequences plus V-gene enrichment. TCRdb's version of the immuneACCESS table is confined to in-frame rearrangements and falls short of the full clone set. An unresolved V gene accounts for under half of the shortfall where checked; the remainder is of unknown origin. D and trimming were read from the DNA, whereas the V and J calls and clone size are those reported in that table. The sample table holds roughly 1,500 clones, of which 30% to 40% were seen once. The leading ten clones occupy roughly 10% of the sample.

Per the germline V gene (reference sequence), LNHNV is the CDR1 and YYDKDF is the CDR2. The CDR3 measures 19 amino acids from cysteine to phenylalanine. Here the CDR3 DNA is all that survives: 57 bases in frame from base 1. V loses 4 bases, J loses 1 base, and the germline ends lie 25 bases apart. Summary of the overall study and its limitations: Because the study design was exploratory, TCR variables were selected using unadjusted p-values without false-discovery rate correction. Of the top 100 tumor clones, a median of approximately 60 were detected in paired uninvolved adjacent lung; 28 were also among that lung's top 100. Because multi-region tumor sequencing was not done, intratumor heterogeneity could not be ruled out. Higher blood T cell density associated with longer overall survival, while higher adjacent-lung clonality associated with shorter survival. Uninvolved tumor-adjacent lung showed the highest T cell clonality, higher than tumor, which suggests more focused antigenic responses in the uninvolved tumor-adjacent lung.

This chain joins TRBV15 to TRBJ1-1; the D gene is unclear. This material consisted of normal lung tissue next to the tumor, taken before any cancer treatment. The TCR comes from a man aged 40-75 years with stage I lung adenocarcinoma. The sequenced DNA is TGTGCCACCAGCACCGGTTTTTACAACAAGGGTAAATCGAACACTGAAGCTTTCTTT. This gives the protein CATSTGFYNKGKSNTEAFF. Beyond the CDR3, the reference TRBV15 and TRBJ1-1 genes provide the residues; the full variable domain reads: DAMVIQNPRYQVTQFGKPVTLSCSQTLNHNVMYWYQQKSSQAPKLLFHYYDKDFNNEADTPDNFQSRRPNTSFCFLDIRSPGLGDTAMYLCATSTGFYNKGKSNTEAFFGQGTRLTVV.